This TCR beta chain is drawn from a study of blood T cell repertoires in COVID-19. Study-wide context: The United States, Italy and Spain provided the acute and convalescent COVID-19 samples. Sample material is recorded as cDNA or gDNA derived from T cells, B-cell-depleted T cells, or PBMCs.

V shed 0 bases and J shed 0 bases, with 5 bases lying between them. The CDR3 contains 14 residues. Germline V gene data show CDR1 as LNHDA and CDR2 as SQIVND (reference sequence). As handled by the study authors: The assay estimated nucleated cells by amplifying reference gene primers. The method was immunoSEQ multiplex PCR; TCRdb's version includes in-frame clones alone and lacks a portion of them. V and J calls plus clone size are reproduced from that table; the DNA served to infer D and trimming. The data hold under 350,000 clones, with 89% observed a single time. The sequence was obtained from a man aged 45 to 65 with acute or convalescent COVID-19. The chain employs TRBV19 and TRBJ1-1; D uncertain. Sequencing was carried out using peripheral blood. The CDR3 region is CASSIDGVNTEAFF. CDR3 in DNA: TGTGCCAGTAGTATAGACGGGGTGAACACTGAAGCTTTCTTT.